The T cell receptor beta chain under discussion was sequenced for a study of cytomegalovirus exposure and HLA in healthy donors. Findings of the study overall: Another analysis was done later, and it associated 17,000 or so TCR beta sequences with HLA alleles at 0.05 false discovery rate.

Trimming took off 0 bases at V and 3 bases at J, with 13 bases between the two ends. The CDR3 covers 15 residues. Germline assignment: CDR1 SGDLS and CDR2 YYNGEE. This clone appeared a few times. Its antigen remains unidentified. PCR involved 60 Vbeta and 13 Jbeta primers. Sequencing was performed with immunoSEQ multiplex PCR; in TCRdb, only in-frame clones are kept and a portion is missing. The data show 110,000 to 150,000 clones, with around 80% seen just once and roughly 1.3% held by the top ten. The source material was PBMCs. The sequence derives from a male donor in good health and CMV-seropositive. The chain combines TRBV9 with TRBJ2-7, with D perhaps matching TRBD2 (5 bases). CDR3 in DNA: TGTGCCAGCAGCGTAGACGCTAGCCAATACTACGAGCAGTACTTC. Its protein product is CASSVDASQYYEQYF.